One sample yielded the 8 T cell receptor beta chains listed below, sequenced in a study of cytomegalovirus exposure and HLA in healthy donors. PCR involved 60 Vbeta and 13 Jbeta primers. Profiled with immunoSEQ multiplex PCR; TCRdb holds only in-frame clones, not every one. The sample table sets out 150,000 to 200,000 clones. Sequencing was performed on PBMCs. These receptors came from a young man in good health and CMV-seronegative.

With respect to this clone: The same CDR3 can be traced to other DNA sequences in this sample. V and J are TRBV6-5 and TRBJ1-5, with 7 bases identical to TRBD1. With 2 bases clipped from V and 2 bases from J, the junction kept 6 bases outside the gene matches. The CDR3 totals 16 residues. CDR1 is MNHEY, CDR2 SVGAGI, per germline. The CDR3: CASSYGQGGGNQPQHF. The CDR3 DNA reads as TGTGCCAGCAGTTACGGGCAGGGGGGCGGCAATCAGCCCCAGCATTTT.

V and J are TRBV5-4 and TRBJ2-7; TRBD2 matches 9 bases. After removal of 6 bases from V and 3 bases from J, the junction contained 10 bases not matched to a gene. CDR1 is SGHNT, CDR2 YYREEE, per germline (reference sequence). The CDR3 is 15 residues long. CDR3 sequence reads: CASTSGGTSFYEQYF. The CDR3 DNA reads as TGTGCCAGCACCAGTGGTGGGACTAGCTTCTACGAGCAGTACTTC.

This rearrangement joins TRBV6-1 to TRBJ1-2; D is uncertain. V lost 4 bases, J lost 2 bases, and 8 bases lay in between. There are 13 residues in the CDR3. From germline, CDR1 is MNHNS and CDR2 SASEGT. The DNA of the CDR3 is TGTGCCAGCAGTGGACTTTTGAACTATGGCTACACCTTC. Protein sequence: CASSGLLNYGYTF.

V usage is TRBV19 and J usage is TRBJ2-1; 9 nucleotides align to TRBD2. Germline V lookup: CDR1 LNHDA, CDR2 SQIVND (reference sequence). V dropped 2 bases and J dropped 3; count of bases not matched to a gene: 8. The CDR3 loop spans 17 amino acids. As DNA, the CDR3 is TGTGCCAGTAGTATATTTAGCGGGGGCCTAGACTACAATGAGCAGTTCTTC. Amino acids: CASSIFSGGLDYNEQFF.

The rearrangement links TRBV11-2 to TRBJ1-2; weak D call: TRBD1 (5 bases). This CDR3 spans 15 amino acids. The V gene lost 8 bases and the J gene lost 4 bases, with 20 bases spanning the gap. The V gene's germline CDR1 is SGHAT and CDR2 FQNNGV. The CDR3 spells CASRQLGRGSYGYTF. CDR3 sequence (DNA): TGTGCCAGCCGGCAGCTGGGGCGGGGGAGCTATGGCTACACCTTC.

This chain links TRBV6-5 with TRBJ2-3; D is unclear. This CDR3 comprises 14 residues. The germline gives CDR1 MNHEY, CDR2 SVGAGI. V was shortened by 7 bases and J by 0 bases, with 11 bases between the two germline ends. The CDR3 DNA follows: TGTGCCAGCACCCCATTCGGGAGCACAGATACGCAGTATTTT. Its protein is CASTPFGSTDTQYF.

This chain joins TRBV5-4 and TRBJ2-3; possibly TRBD2 for D (5 bases). Germline V CDR1 and CDR2: SGHNT, YYREEE (reference sequence). Trimming took 4 bases from V and 4 from J, leaving 19 bases between them. There are 16 residues in the CDR3. CDR3 sequence (DNA): TGTGCCAGCAGCCAAGACTATTCCGGGAAGGCAGATACGCAGTATTTT. It is translated as CASSQDYSGKADTQYF.

In nucleotides, the CDR3 is TGTGCCAGCTCACCCCGGGACAGGGCATACAATGAGCAGTTCTTC. Its protein is CASSPRDRAYNEQFF. The V gene is TRBV18, the J gene TRBJ2-1, with 9 bases lining up with TRBD1. The CDR3 spans 15 residues. Germline CDR1 and CDR2: KGHSH and LQKENI. V was clipped by 3 bases and J by 4 bases; unmatched bases: 4.